The next 10 T cell receptor beta chains were all read from a single sample in a study of T cell repertoires in cytomegalovirus infection (dated by TCRdb to the late 2010s). Sequencing was performed on an Illumina HiSeq 1500. TCRdb handled the public reads itself, with Q25 trimming in fastp and clone calling in MiXCR, and kept productive beta chains. Rows are combined by CDR3 protein, so each entry shows the most common genes and DNA. Within this sample are about 890,000 distinct CDR3 sequences, with 30% to 40% of them counted one time only. Jointly, the top ten make up about an eighth of the sample. Interpreted using the paper, the treatment or condition label stands for: in vitro stimulation with specific CMV peptide epitopes to enrich CMV-specific T cells. Antigens for these TCRs are unknown. Sequenced here: cultured CD8+ T cells from PBMCs, sampled from culture after CMV antigen stimulation. All receptors come from a human donor in good health (CMV status not recorded). Some clones in this sample may be carry-over from other donors' samples.

This clonotype occurred many times. The V and J genes are TRBV7-6 and TRBJ2-5; 9 bases map to TRBD2. Trimming removed 1 base from V and 4 bases from J; junction bases left unmatched: 10. The CDR3 is 17 residues long. Germline CDR1 is SGHVS and CDR2 is FNYEAQ. The CDR3 DNA is TGTGCCAGCAGCTTAGAGTTTCTTGCGGGGGGGCGAGAGACCCAGTACTTC. Its protein product is CASSLEFLAGGRETQYF.

The rearrangement joins TRBV2 to TRBJ2-5; tentatively, D is TRBD1 (6 bases). Trimming took off 11 bases at V and 4 bases at J, with 14 bases between the two ends. Germline CDR1 reads SNHLY; CDR2 reads FYNNEI. The CDR3 consists of 12 residues. DNA of the CDR3: TGTGCCCAGCGAACAGGGAGAGAGACCCAGTACTTC. Amino acids: CAQRTGRETQYF.

This clonotype was observed many times. The chain combines TRBV12-3 or TRBV12-4 with TRBJ1-2; 9 nucleotides agree with TRBD1. This CDR3 has 14 residues. V was clipped by 5 bases and J by 5 bases; unmatched bases: 6. The CDR3 reads CASSPGTGLYGYTF. In DNA form, the CDR3 reads TGTGCCAGCAGTCCCGGGACAGGGCTTTATGGCTACACCTTC.

The chain uses TRBV9 and TRBJ1-1; a weak D match, TRBD1 (5 bases). The CDR3 is made up of 13 amino acids. CDR1 is SGDLS and CDR2 is YYNGEE in the germline V gene. V gave up 2 bases and J gave up 3 bases, with 8 bases separating them. Written as DNA, the CDR3 is TGTGCCAGCAGCGTCCCAGGGCACACTGAAGCTTTCTTT. Amino acids: CASSVPGHTEAFF.

The rearrangement uses TRBV9 and TRBJ2-7; D possibly corresponds to TRBD2 (6 bases). This CDR3 contains 15 residues. The germline V gene has CDR1 SGDLS and CDR2 YYNGEE. Trimming took off 0 bases at V and 3 bases at J, with 13 bases between the two ends. This CDR3 reads CASSVGGLLNYEQYF. The CDR3 DNA reads TGTGCCAGCAGCGTAGGGGGACTGCTTAACTACGAGCAGTACTTC.

The chain links TRBV19 to TRBJ2-1, with 7 nucleotides matching TRBD1. The CDR3 runs 15 residues. After removal of 9 bases from V and 3 bases from J, the junction contained 11 bases not matched to a gene. In germline, CDR1 is LNHDA, CDR2 SQIVND (reference sequence). CDR3: CASTNRGPNYNEQFF. In DNA, the CDR3 is TGTGCCAGCACCAACAGGGGACCGAACTACAATGAGCAGTTCTTC. The complete variable domain, with remaining parts taken from reference TRBV19 and TRBJ2-1, reads DGGITQSPKYLFRKEGQNVTLSCEQNLNHDAMYWYRQDPGQGLRLIYYSQIVNDFQKGDIAEGYSVSREKKESFPLTVTSAQKNPTAFYLCASTNRGPNYNEQFFGPGTRLTVL.

V usage is TRBV6-8 and J usage is TRBJ2-1; no reliable D call. The CDR3 has 13 residues. The V gene's germline CDR1 is MNHGY and CDR2 SAAAGT. Trimming took off 9 bases at V and 5 bases at J, with 14 bases between the two ends. CDR3 in DNA: TGTGCCAGTGTTGGGTCGACCAACAATGAGCAGTTCTTC. Translating gives CASVGSTNNEQFF.

This clonotype was observed a handful of times. For the CDR3, the DNA is TGTGTCACATCCCGGGCAAACTATGGCTACACCTTC. It encodes CVTSRANYGYTF. This sequence joins TRBV7-6 and TRBJ1-2; D call uncertain. Germline lookup yields CDR1 SGHVS and CDR2 FNYEAQ. CDR3 length equals 12 residues.

In its sample, this clonotype was seen many times. The gene calls are TRBV12-5 and TRBJ2-1, with D uncertain. With 0 bases removed from V and 1 base from J, the gap between germline ends came to 19 bases. This CDR3 is 19 amino acids long. Germline V lookup: CDR1 LGHNT, CDR2 FRNRAP. CDR3 nucleotide sequence: TGTGCTAGTGGTTTGGTAAGGGCGGCAGGCTGGAGTTCCTACAATGAGCAGTTCTTC. Translating gives CASGLVRAAGWSSYNEQFF. Looking up the rest from reference TRBV12-5 and TRBJ2-1 gives the full variable domain: DARVTQTPRHKVTEMGQEVTMRCQPILGHNTVFWYRQTMMQGLELLAYFRNRAPLDDSGMPKDRFSAEMPDATLATLKIQPSEPRDSAVYFCASGLVRAAGWSSYNEQFFGPGTRLTVL.

This clonotype was seen only a few times. The chain recombines TRBV2 with TRBJ2-1; D is unclear. The germline gives CDR1 SNHLY, CDR2 FYNNEI. The V end was cut by 4 bases, the J end by 9 bases, with 7 bases between. The CDR3 has 11 residues. DNA for the CDR3: TGTGCCAGCAGTGCTACCCTTGAGCAGTTCTTC. Translated: CASSATLEQFF. Together with reference TRBV2 and TRBJ2-1, the CDR3 gives the full variable domain: EPEVTQTPSHQVTQMGQEVILRCVPISNHLYFYWYRQILGQKVEFLVSFYNNEISEKSEIFDDQFSVERPDGSNFTLKIRSTKLEDSAMYFCASSATLEQFFGPGTRLTVL.